The source of this T cell receptor (beta chain) is a study of T cell repertoires in cytomegalovirus infection. Overall study context: CMV epitopes in the study were HLA-C-restricted (recently identified) and HLA-B-restricted (well studied). Public TCR beta signatures indicated both CMV infection and matching HLA type. General study points: People with CMV and the relevant HLA were identified by cumulative public TCR beta family frequency. Clonotype analysis showed dominance of the ex vivo response by HLA-C-restricted CMV-specific TCR beta clonotypes.

This clonotype was seen many times. Its antigen is as yet unknown. CDR3 length equals 15 residues. J lost 4 bases, V lost 4 bases, and 6 bases had no gene match. CDR1 SGDLS and CDR2 YYNGEE come from the germline V gene. TCRdb itself ran the reads through MiXCR, one entry per CDR3 protein. The sample lists approximately 730,000 distinct CDR3 sequences, 25% to 35% seen once, with about 12% in the top ten. Sequenced here: cultured CD8+ T cells from PBMCs, sampled from culture after CMV antigen stimulation. This TCR derives from a human donor in good health (CMV status not recorded). Some clones in this sample may be carry-over from other donors' samples. The chain carries TRBV9 and TRBJ1-2; TRBD1 matches at 11 bases. The CDR3 DNA is TGTGCCAGCAGCACCGGACAGGGGGCCGGCTATGGCTACACCTTC. Its protein product is CASSTGQGAGYGYTF.